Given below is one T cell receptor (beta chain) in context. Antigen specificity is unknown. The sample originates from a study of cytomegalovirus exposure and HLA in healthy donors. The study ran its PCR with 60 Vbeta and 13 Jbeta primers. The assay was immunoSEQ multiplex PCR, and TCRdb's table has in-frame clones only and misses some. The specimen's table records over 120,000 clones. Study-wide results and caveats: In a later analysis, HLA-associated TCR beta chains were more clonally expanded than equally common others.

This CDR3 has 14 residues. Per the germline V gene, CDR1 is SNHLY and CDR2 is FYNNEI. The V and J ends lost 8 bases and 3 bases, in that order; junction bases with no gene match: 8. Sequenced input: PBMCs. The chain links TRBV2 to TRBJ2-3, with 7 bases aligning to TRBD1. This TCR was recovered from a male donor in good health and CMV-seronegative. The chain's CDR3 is CASSQGSWTDTQYF. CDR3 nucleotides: TGTGCCAGCTCACAGGGGAGTTGGACAGATACGCAGTATTTT. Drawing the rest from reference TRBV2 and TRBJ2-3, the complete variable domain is EPEVTQTPSHQVTQMGQEVILRCVPISNHLYFYWYRQILGQKVEFLVSFYNNEISEKSEIFDDQFSVERPDGSNFTLKIRSTKLEDSAMYFCASSQGSWTDTQYFGPGTRLTVL.